The source of this TCR beta chain is a study of radiotherapy plus CTLA-4 blockade in lung cancer. V lost 2 bases and J lost 5, with 6 bases in between. Germline loops: CDR1 SGHNT, CDR2 YENEEA. The CDR3 contains 13 residues. This clone was seen more than once but under ten times. Assay used: immunoSEQ multiplex PCR; TCRdb lists only in-frame clones, some missing. There are roughly 120,000 clones in the sample; approximately 77% occur only once, and 2.5% to 3.5% lies in the top ten. This chain uses TRBV11-3 with TRBJ2-2; D is ambiguous. The sequencing used peripheral blood, collected from a patient treated with radiotherapy plus ipilimumab. The TCR comes from a human donor with non-small cell lung cancer that progressed on radiotherapy plus ipilimumab. Some clones in this sample may be carry-over from other donors' samples. The CDR3 region has the DNA TGTGCCAGCAGCTTATATAATACCGGGGAGCTGTTTTTT. Its translation: CASSLYNTGELFF.